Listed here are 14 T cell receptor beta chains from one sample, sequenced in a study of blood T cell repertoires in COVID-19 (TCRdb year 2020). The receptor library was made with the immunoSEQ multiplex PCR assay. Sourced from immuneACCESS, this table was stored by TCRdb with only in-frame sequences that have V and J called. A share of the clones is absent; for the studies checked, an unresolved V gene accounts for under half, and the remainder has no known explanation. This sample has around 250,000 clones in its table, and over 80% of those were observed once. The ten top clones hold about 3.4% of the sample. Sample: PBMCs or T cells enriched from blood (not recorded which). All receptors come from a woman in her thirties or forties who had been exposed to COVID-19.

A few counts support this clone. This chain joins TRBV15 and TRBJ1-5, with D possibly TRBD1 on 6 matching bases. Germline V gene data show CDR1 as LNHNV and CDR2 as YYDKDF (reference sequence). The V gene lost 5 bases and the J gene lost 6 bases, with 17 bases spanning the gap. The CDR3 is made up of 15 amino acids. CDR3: CATSGEGRGGQPQHF. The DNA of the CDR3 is TGTGCCACCAGCGGGGAGGGCAGGGGAGGTCAGCCCCAGCATTTT.

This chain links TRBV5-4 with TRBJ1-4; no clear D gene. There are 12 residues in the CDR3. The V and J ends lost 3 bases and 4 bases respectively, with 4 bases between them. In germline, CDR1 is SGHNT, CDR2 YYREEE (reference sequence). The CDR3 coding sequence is TGTGCCAGCAGCTCGGGTAATGAAAAACTGTTTTTT. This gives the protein CASSSGNEKLFF. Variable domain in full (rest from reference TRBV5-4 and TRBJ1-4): ETGVTQSPTHLIKTRGQQVTLRCSSQSGHNTVSWYQQALGQGPQFIFQYYREEENGRGNFPPRFSGLQFPNYSSELNVNALELDDSALYLCASSSGNEKLFFGSGTQLSVL.

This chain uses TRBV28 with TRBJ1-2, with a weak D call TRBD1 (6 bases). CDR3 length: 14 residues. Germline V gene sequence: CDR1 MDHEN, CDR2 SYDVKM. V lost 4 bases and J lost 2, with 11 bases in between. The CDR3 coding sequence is TGTGCCAGCAGTTCGACAGGAGTAAACTATGGCTACACCTTC. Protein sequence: CASSSTGVNYGYTF.

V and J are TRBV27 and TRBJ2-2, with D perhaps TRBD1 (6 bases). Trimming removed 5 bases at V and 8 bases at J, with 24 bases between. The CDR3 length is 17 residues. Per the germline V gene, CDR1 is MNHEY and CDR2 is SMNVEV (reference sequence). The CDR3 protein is CASSVYYRERTLGELFF. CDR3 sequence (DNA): TGTGCCAGCAGTGTATACTACAGGGAACGCACGTTGGGGGAGCTGTTTTTT.

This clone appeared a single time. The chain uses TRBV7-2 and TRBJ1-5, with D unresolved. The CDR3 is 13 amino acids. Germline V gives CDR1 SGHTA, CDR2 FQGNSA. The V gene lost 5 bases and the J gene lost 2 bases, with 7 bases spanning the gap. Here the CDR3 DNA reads TGTGCCAGCAGCGTACTTGGCAATCAGCCCCAGCATTTT. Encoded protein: CASSVLGNQPQHF.

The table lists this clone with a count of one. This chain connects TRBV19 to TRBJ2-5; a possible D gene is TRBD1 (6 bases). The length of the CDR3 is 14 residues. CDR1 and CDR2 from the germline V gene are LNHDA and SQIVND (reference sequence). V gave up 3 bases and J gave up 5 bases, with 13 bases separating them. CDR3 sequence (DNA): TGTGCCAGTAGTATCCAGGGGAAGGGGGAGACCCAGTACTTC. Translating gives CASSIQGKGETQYF.

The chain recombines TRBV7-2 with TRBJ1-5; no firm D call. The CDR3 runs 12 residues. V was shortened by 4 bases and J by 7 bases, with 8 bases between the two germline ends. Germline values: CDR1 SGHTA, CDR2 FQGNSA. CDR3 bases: TGTGCCAGCAGCTCATCCGGGCAGCCCCAGCATTTT. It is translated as CASSSSGQPQHF.

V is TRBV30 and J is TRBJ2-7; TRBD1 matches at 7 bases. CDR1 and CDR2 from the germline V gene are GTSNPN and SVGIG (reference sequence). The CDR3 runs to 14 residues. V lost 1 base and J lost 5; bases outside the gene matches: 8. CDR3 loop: CAWSGARDSHEQYF. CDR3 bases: TGTGCCTGGAGTGGGGCCAGGGACAGTCACGAGCAGTACTTC.

For the CDR3, the DNA is TGTGCCAGCAGGGACAGGGGGCTAAGTGAAAAACTGTTTTTT. Amino acid sequence: CASRDRGLSEKLFF. The gene calls are TRBV25-1 and TRBJ1-4; 11 nucleotides agree with TRBD1. CDR3 length: 14 residues. CDR1 and CDR2 from the germline V gene are MGHDK and SYGVNS. V gave up 6 bases and J gave up 7 bases; unmatched junction bases: 4.

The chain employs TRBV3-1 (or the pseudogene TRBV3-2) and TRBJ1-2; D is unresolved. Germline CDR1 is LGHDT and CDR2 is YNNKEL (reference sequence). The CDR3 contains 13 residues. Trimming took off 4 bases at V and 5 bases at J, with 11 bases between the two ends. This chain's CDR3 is CASSRRERYGYTF. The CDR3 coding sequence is TGTGCCAGCAGCCGAAGAGAGAGGTATGGCTACACCTTC.

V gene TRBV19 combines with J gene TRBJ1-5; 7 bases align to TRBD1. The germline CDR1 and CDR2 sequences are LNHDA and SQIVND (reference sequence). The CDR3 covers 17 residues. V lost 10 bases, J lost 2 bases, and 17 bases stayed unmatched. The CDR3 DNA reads TGTGCCACCCAGTTAGTCCAGGGGGTGGTGGGCAATCAGCCCCAGCATTTT. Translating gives CATQLVQGVVGNQPQHF.

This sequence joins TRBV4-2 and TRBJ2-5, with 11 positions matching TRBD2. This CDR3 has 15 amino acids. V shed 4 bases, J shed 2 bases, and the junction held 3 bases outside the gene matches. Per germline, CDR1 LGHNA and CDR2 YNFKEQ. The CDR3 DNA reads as TGTGCCAGCAGCCCCGGGACTAGCGGACAAGAGACCCAGTACTTC. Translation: CASSPGTSGQETQYF.

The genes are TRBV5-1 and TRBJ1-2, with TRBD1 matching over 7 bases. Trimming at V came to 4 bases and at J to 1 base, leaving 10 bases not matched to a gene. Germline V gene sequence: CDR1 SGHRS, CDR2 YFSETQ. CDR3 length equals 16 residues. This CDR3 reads CASSLGQVGDNYGYTF. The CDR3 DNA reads TGCGCCAGCAGCCTCGGACAGGTGGGGGATAACTATGGCTACACCTTC.

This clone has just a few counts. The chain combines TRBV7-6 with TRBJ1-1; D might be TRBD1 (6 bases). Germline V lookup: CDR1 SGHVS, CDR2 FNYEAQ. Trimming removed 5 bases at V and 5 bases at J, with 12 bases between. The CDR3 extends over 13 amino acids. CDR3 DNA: TGTGCCAGCAGCACTACAGGGCGGACTGAAGCTTTCTTT. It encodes CASSTTGRTEAFF.